The rows below give T cell receptor beta chains drawn from one sample of a study of T cells in Graves' hyperthyroidism and ophthalmopathy. TCRdb fed the multiplex PCR reads into MiXCR, producing one record per CDR3 protein. The sample shows under 400,000 distinct CDR3 sequences, approximately 13% of them seen only once. Sequencing input: blood. These TCRs come from a young woman with Graves' hyperthyroidism. The CDR3 runs from the conserved cysteine through the conserved F or W. The D gene is left open where the match is weak. Only some rows state a clone size, as once, few, many or a class for expanded clones.

d_call	cdr3_length	clone_size	v_call	j_call	cdr3_aa	cdr3_nt
NA	14	many	TRBV3-1	TRBJ2-5	CASSHFLAPRTQYF	TGTGCCAGCAGCCATTTCCTGGCCCCCCGGACCCAGTACTTC
NA	15	NA	TRBV9	TRBJ2-3	CASSGSSVVADTQYF	TGTGCCAGCAGCGGGTCAAGCGTAGTCGCAGATACGCAGTATTTT
NA	14	many	TRBV19	TRBJ1-1	CATMAGYGETEAFF	TGTGCCACAATGGCGGGTTATGGGGAGACTGAAGCTTTCTTT
NA	12	NA	TRBV20-1	TRBJ2-1	CSARDLAPWQFF	TGCAGTGCTAGAGACTTAGCTCCTTGGCAGTTCTTC
NA	14	many	TRBV18	TRBJ2-2	CASSPVSDTGELFF	TGTGCCAGCTCACCCGTATCGGACACCGGGGAGCTGTTTTTT
NA	14	many	TRBV11-2	TRBJ2-5	CASSIGTFKETQYF	TGTGCCAGCAGCATCGGGACTTTCAAAGAGACCCAGTACTTC
NA	13	many	TRBV7-3	TRBJ1-1	CAPKKCPNTEAFF	TGTGCCCCCAAGAAGTGTCCTAACACTGAAGCTTTCTTT
TRBD1	15	NA	TRBV14	TRBJ2-7	CASSLTMTGGDEQYF	TGTGCCAGCAGCTTAACTATGACAGGGGGCGACGAGCAGTACTTC
NA	14	NA	TRBV20-1	TRBJ2-3	CSALDLAPTDTQYF	TGCAGTGCTTTAGACCTGGCCCCCACAGATACGCAGTATTTT
NA	14	few	TRBV19	TRBJ2-7	CASSVETGSYEQYF	TGTGCCAGTAGTGTGGAGACGGGCTCCTACGAGCAGTACTTC
NA	16	many	TRBV10-3	TRBJ1-6	CAISSVQGATNSPLHF	TGTGCCATCAGCTCGGTACAGGGCGCAACTAATTCACCCCTCCACTTT
NA	12	NA	TRBV12-3/TRBV12-4	TRBJ2-3	CASTFGTDTQYF	TGTGCCAGCACCTTTGGGACAGATACGCAGTATTTT
TRBD2	20	NA	TRBV19	TRBJ2-3	CASAFLRGTSSTWVTDTQYF	TGTGCCAGCGCTTTCCTTCGTGGGACTAGCTCTACCTGGGTCACAGATACGCAGTATTTT
NA	12	many	TRBV24-1	TRBJ2-3	CATSEVTSTQYF	TGTGCCACCAGTGAGGTTACAAGTACGCAGTATTTT
TRBD1	13	many	TRBV20-1	TRBJ2-7	CSINGRTGDEQYF	TGCAGTATAAATGGGCGGACAGGGGACGAGCAGTACTTC
TRBD2	16	few	TRBV28	TRBJ2-1	CASSLWLAGGGDEQFF	TGTGCCAGCAGTTTGTGGCTAGCGGGGGGGGGGGATGAGCAGTTCTTC
NA	15	many	TRBV28	TRBJ1-5	CASSLWAGEYQPQHF	TGTGCCAGCAGTTTATGGGCAGGCGAATATCAGCCCCAGCATTTT
NA	19	many	TRBV7-8	TRBJ1-1	CASSLLRVRTPQADTEAFF	TGTGCCAGCAGCTTACTCCGCGTTAGGACTCCCCAAGCGGACACTGAAGCTTTCTTT
NA	17	NA	TRBV4-1	TRBJ1-2	CASSHPSGGGLTIGYTF	TGCGCCAGCAGCCATCCCTCGGGGGGGGGATTAACTATTGGCTACACCTTC
NA	16	many	TRBV20-1	TRBJ1-5	CSASSNGAYSNQPQHF	TGCAGTGCTAGTTCTAACGGGGCCTATAGCAATCAGCCCCAGCATTTT
NA	15	NA	TRBV4-2	TRBJ2-3	CASSQAGPPRNTQYF	TGTGCCAGCAGCCAAGCCGGACCGCCCCGAAATACGCAGTATTTT
NA	13	many	TRBV7-9	TRBJ2-4	CASSTLRENIQYF	TGTGCCAGCAGCACGCTGCGGGAAAACATTCAGTACTTC
NA	14	many	TRBV5-1	TRBJ2-1	CASSLAVGNTEQFF	TGCGCCAGCAGCTTGGCCGTAGGAAATACTGAGCAGTTCTTC
NA	12	many	TRBV29-1	TRBJ2-4	CSVVEGASIQYF	TGCAGCGTTGTGGAGGGGGCGAGCATTCAGTACTTC
TRBD1	16	many	TRBV2	TRBJ1-6	CASSVSRGQKNSPLHF	TGTGCCAGCAGTGTGTCCAGGGGGCAGAAAAATTCACCCCTCCACTTT
NA	15	NA	TRBV4-3	TRBJ1-4	CASSQGRQGNEKLFF	TGCGCCAGCAGCCAAGGGAGGCAGGGAAATGAAAAACTGTTTTTT
NA	13	many	TRBV6-1	TRBJ1-1	CASTINFGGEAFF	TGTGCCAGCACCATAAACTTTGGGGGGGAAGCTTTCTTT
NA	13	NA	TRBV7-9	TRBJ1-5	CASSSGHPQPQHF	TGTGCCAGCAGCTCAGGGCACCCTCAGCCCCAGCATTTT
NA	11	many	TRBV20-1	TRBJ2-5	CSARDGKGEYF	TGCAGTGCTAGAGATGGGAAAGGGGAATACTTC
NA	16	many	TRBV28	TRBJ1-3	CASSFYSLNSGNTIYF	TGTGCCAGCAGTTTTTATAGCCTGAACTCTGGAAACACCATATATTTT
NA	15	many	TRBV11-3	TRBJ2-2	CASSFSGLNTGELFF	TGTGCCAGCAGCTTTTCAGGACTGAACACCGGGGAGCTGTTTTTT